Detailed here is one T cell receptor beta chain. This sample stems from a study of blood T cell repertoires in COVID-19. At the level of the study: T cells, B-cell-depleted T cells, or PBMCs provided the cDNA or gDNA that served as material.

The CDR3 is 12 residues long. Germline CDR1 is LNHDA and CDR2 is SQIVND (reference sequence). V was cut by 4 bases and J by 6 bases, with 9 bases left in between. Using immunoSEQ multiplex PCR, the repertoire was profiled, and TCRdb retains in-frame clones only, with some absent. The sample contains 360,000 or so clones, roughly nine tenths of which appear only once. The sequence derives from a woman aged 55 to 70 with COVID-19, enrolled during active disease. The chain recombines TRBV19 with TRBJ1-2; D call uncertain. Source material: peripheral blood. The CDR3 sequence: CASSRERHGYTF. The CDR3 bases are TGTGCCAGTAGTAGAGAGCGGCATGGCTACACCTTC.